A selection of T cell receptor beta chains follows, all from one sample in a study of shared clonotypes between healthy human individuals. This table comes from immunoSEQ multiplex PCR, and its TCRdb copy is limited to in-frame clones, with some not included. The sample has some 2.4 million clones, under 95% seen once. The specimen was naive CD4+ T cells from PBMCs. The receptors here all came from a man aged 18 to 29 in good health. Some clones in this sample may be carry-over from other donors' samples. The CDR3 runs from the conserved cysteine through the conserved F or W. The D gene is left open where the match is weak. Expanded clones get a size class; other rows say once, few or many, or leave the size out.

TRBV29-1	TRBJ1-1	12	NA	NA	TGCAGCGCAACTTACGCCGTGGGTGAAGCTTTCTTT	CSATYAVGEAFF
TRBV5-1	TRBJ2-5	15	NA	NA	TGCGCCAGCAGCTTGTTTAGTGGCACACAAGAGACCCAGTACTTC	CASSLFSGTQETQYF
TRBV15	TRBJ2-4	18	NA	NA	TGTGCCACCAGCAGAGATCGGAAACAGGGGCGCGGGGGCAAAATAAAGTACTTC	CATSRDRKQGRGGKIKYF
TRBV28	TRBJ2-7	18	NA	TRBD2	TGTGCCAGCAGTTTCCTGTCTGCCCCGGCTAGCGGGTTTGGCGAGCAGTACTTC	CASSFLSAPASGFGEQYF
TRBV7-3	TRBJ2-1	14	NA	NA	TGTGCCAGCAGCTTACAGGGGCACTACAATGAGCAGTTCTTC	CASSLQGHYNEQFF
TRBV30	TRBJ1-5	15	NA	TRBD1	TGTGCCTGGAGTGTAGGAGGGGGCGGATTTCAGCCCCAGCATTTT	CAWSVGGGGFQPQHF
TRBV10-3	TRBJ1-2	14	once	NA	TGTGCCATCAGTGGACAGAATCGAGATTATGGCTACACCTTC	CAISGQNRDYGYTF
TRBV2	TRBJ2-5	11	NA	NA	TGTGCCAGCAGCCGTGTAGAGACCCAGTACTTC	CASSRVETQYF
TRBV27	TRBJ1-3	14	NA	NA	TGTGCCAGCAGTGGGGGTCCAGTCGGAAACACCATATATTTT	CASSGGPVGNTIYF
TRBV19	TRBJ2-1	16	once	TRBD2	TGTGCCAGTAGTACTTGGGTAGCGGGACCCTACAATGAGCAGTTCTTC	CASSTWVAGPYNEQFF
TRBV5-8	TRBJ2-5	13	NA	NA	TGTGCCAGCAGCTTGCAGGGGGGGGAGACCCAGTACTTC	CASSLQGGETQYF
TRBV5-1	TRBJ1-4	13	NA	TRBD1	TGCGCCAGCAGGACTGACAGGGGTGAAAAACTGTTTTTT	CASRTDRGEKLFF
TRBV15	TRBJ2-3	14	NA	NA	TGTGCCACCAGCACCCAAGGGGGGGCAGATACGCAGTATTTT	CATSTQGGADTQYF
TRBV5-4	TRBJ2-5	15	NA	TRBD2	TGTGCCAGCAGCTCGAAGCGGGAGGCAGAGCAGACCCAGTACTTC	CASSSKREAEQTQYF
TRBV7-8	TRBJ1-4	17	NA	NA	TGTGCCAGCAGCGAACCCCTCGGCAAACGGGCGAATGAAAAACTGTTTTTT	CASSEPLGKRANEKLFF
TRBV28	TRBJ2-7	16	NA	TRBD1	TGTGCCAGCAGGGAGATAGGGACAGGGAGCTCCTACGAGCAGTACTTC	CASREIGTGSSYEQYF
TRBV19	TRBJ1-4	16	NA	NA	TGTGCCAGTAGTTCCCGCGGCTACTCGGCGAATGAAAAACTGTTTTTT	CASSSRGYSANEKLFF
TRBV27	TRBJ1-5	13	NA	NA	TGTGCCAGCAGTTCGATAGGTACTCAGCCCCAGCATTTT	CASSSIGTQPQHF
TRBV9	TRBJ2-2	16	once	NA	TGTGCCAGCAGCCCATGGACCCGGACTCGCACCGGGGAGCTGTTTTTT	CASSPWTRTRTGELFF
TRBV5-1	TRBJ2-1	15	NA	TRBD2	TGCGCCAGCAGTACCGGGACTAGCGGATACAATGAGCAGTTCTTC	CASSTGTSGYNEQFF
TRBV18	TRBJ2-4	14	NA	NA	TGTGCCAGCTCACCAGGACAGCCAAAAAACATTCAGTACTTC	CASSPGQPKNIQYF
TRBV5-8	TRBJ2-2	15	NA	NA	TGTGCCAGCAGCTTGGTCGGGGCGAACACCGGGGAGCTGTTTTTT	CASSLVGANTGELFF
TRBV7-9	TRBJ1-1	13	NA	NA	TGTGCCAGCAGCCGGGGGATGAACACTGAAGCTTTCTTT	CASSRGMNTEAFF
TRBV9	TRBJ2-3	16	NA	NA	TGTGCCAGCAGCCTCGAGGTGGGGAGGGGGACGGATACGCAGTATTTT	CASSLEVGRGTDTQYF
TRBV30	TRBJ1-1	13	few	NA	TGTGCCTGGAGTGGGCAGCTTTACACTGAAGCTTTCTTT	CAWSGQLYTEAFF
TRBV5-4	TRBJ2-1	16	NA	TRBD2	TGTGCCAGCAGCGTCCACCTAGCGGCCTCCTACAATGAGCAGTTCTTC	CASSVHLAASYNEQFF
TRBV7-3	TRBJ1-5	14	NA	NA	TGTGCCAGCAGCTCAACAGGGAGCAATCAGCCCCAGCATTTT	CASSSTGSNQPQHF
TRBV28	TRBJ1-1	17	NA	TRBD1	TGTGCCAGCAGCTATCGGACAGGGATCTATGAATGGACTGAAGCTTTCTTT	CASSYRTGIYEWTEAFF
TRBV27	TRBJ1-5	12	few	NA	TGTGCCAGCAGTATATTGGGACAGCCCCAGCATTTT	CASSILGQPQHF
TRBV9	TRBJ1-4	16	NA	NA	TGTGCCAGCAGCTCTTATCCCGGGACTTTTAATGAAAAACTGTTTTTT	CASSSYPGTFNEKLFF
TRBV10-3	TRBJ1-1	13	few	NA	TGTGCCATCAGTCAGGTCGATGGCACTGAAGCTTTCTTT	CAISQVDGTEAFF
TRBV5-4	TRBJ2-5	12	NA	NA	TGTGCCAGCAGCTTGGCTTCGGAGACCCAGTACTTC	CASSLASETQYF
TRBV10-3	TRBJ1-4	14	NA	NA	TGTGCCATCAGTGAGGGGAGGGGTAATGAAAAACTGTTTTTT	CAISEGRGNEKLFF
TRBV4-1	TRBJ1-1	14	few	NA	TGCGCCAGCAGCCCTACGTCCCGGGGTTCTGAAGCTTTCTTT	CASSPTSRGSEAFF
TRBV5-6	TRBJ2-5	19	once	TRBD2	TGTGCCAGCAGCAATGTCCGGCAGGTTAGCGGGACTCTACAAGAGACCCAGTACTTC	CASSNVRQVSGTLQETQYF
TRBV7-9	TRBJ2-7	16	NA	TRBD2	TGTGCCAGCAGCTTAGGTGGATCGGGCGGGAGGTACGAGCAGTACTTC	CASSLGGSGGRYEQYF
TRBV27	TRBJ1-5	14	NA	NA	TGTGCCAGCAGTTGGGGAGATAGCAATCAGCCCCAGCATTTT	CASSWGDSNQPQHF
TRBV7-2	TRBJ2-3	13	few	NA	TGTGCCAGCAGCTTAGAAGCCGCAGATACGCAGTATTTT	CASSLEAADTQYF
TRBV4-2	TRBJ2-7	14	NA	NA	TGTGCCAGCAGCCAAGATCTTGGCAGCTACGAGCAGTACTTC	CASSQDLGSYEQYF
TRBV9	TRBJ2-7	15	NA	NA	TGTGCCAGCAGCGTAGAAGTAGGGGCATTCGGCGAGCAGTACTTC	CASSVEVGAFGEQYF
TRBV6-4	TRBJ2-7	12	once	NA	TGTGCCAGCAGTGAGGGGGGACACGCTCAGTACTTC	CASSEGGHAQYF
TRBV11-3	TRBJ1-1	13	NA	NA	TGTGCCAGCAGCTTAGACAGGAACACTGAAGCTTTCTTT	CASSLDRNTEAFF
TRBV9	TRBJ2-7	13	NA	TRBD2	TGTGCCAGCAGCGTCGCGGGAGGGGACGAGCAGTACTTC	CASSVAGGDEQYF
TRBV9	TRBJ2-1	12	NA	NA	TGTGCCAGCAGCGTAGGAGACAATGAGCAGTTCTTC	CASSVGDNEQFF
TRBV13	TRBJ1-2	13	NA	NA	TGTGCCAGCAGCCGGAGGTCGGGATATGGCTACACCTTC	CASSRRSGYGYTF
TRBV30	TRBJ2-1	17	NA	TRBD2	TGTGCCTGGAGTGTAATGGGGCTAGCGGGAGGGGACTATGAGCAGTTCTTC	CAWSVMGLAGGDYEQFF
TRBV18	TRBJ2-2	13	NA	NA	TGTGCCAGCTCAATTTCCTCGACCGGGGAGCTGTTTTTT	CASSISSTGELFF
TRBV9	TRBJ2-7	14	NA	NA	TGTGCCAGCAGCGTCACCTCAGGGGCCTACGAGCAGTACTTC	CASSVTSGAYEQYF
TRBV5-1	TRBJ1-1	16	NA	NA	TGCGCCAGCAGCCTAACGGTCGGAGGGGTGGTCACTGAAGCTTTCTTT	CASSLTVGGVVTEAFF
TRBV6-5	TRBJ2-7	16	once	NA	TGTGCCAGCAGTTACTCGAGCCCTCTGGGCGCCTACGAGCAGTACTTC	CASSYSSPLGAYEQYF